These 17 T cell receptor beta chains share one sample of origin, sequenced in a study of molecular identifiers for immune sequencing clone quantification. Via MiXCR, TCRdb re-called the PCR reads, giving one row per CDR3 protein. The data show around 40,000 distinct CDR3 sequences, with roughly 19% seen just once and more than 0.9% held by the top ten. The sequencing input was naive CD8+ T cells from blood, with Jurkat cell RNA spiked in. The subset was: FACS-sorted CD8+CD4-CCR7+CD45RA+ naive T cells. Receptor source: a human donor in good health. Some libraries in this study had Jurkat cell RNA spiked in.

This clonotype was seen at least ten times. The chain has TRBV14 and TRBJ2-1; perhaps TRBD1 as D (6 bases). This CDR3 has 14 residues. Germline V CDR1 and CDR2: SGHDN, FVKESK. Trimming took off 5 bases at V and 4 bases at J, with 12 bases between the two ends. In DNA, the CDR3 is TGTGCCAGCAGCTACGGGACACGATACAATGAGCAGTTCTTC. Its translation: CASSYGTRYNEQFF. Variable domain in full (rest from reference TRBV14 and TRBJ2-1): EAGVTQFPSHSVIEKGQTVTLRCDPISGHDNLYWYRRVMGKEIKFLLHFVKESKQDESGMPNNRFLAERTGGTYSTLKVQPAELEDSGVYFCASSYGTRYNEQFFGPGTRLTVL.

This clonotype appeared many times. The chain joins TRBV27 to TRBJ1-1, with TRBD1 matching 7 bases. Trimming took 2 bases from V and 7 from J; bases not matched to a gene: 4. Per the germline V gene, CDR1 is MNHEY and CDR2 is SMNVEV (reference sequence). This CDR3 region has 13 residues. The CDR3 coding sequence is TGTGCCAGCAGTTTAGTGACAGGGAATGAAGCTTTCTTT. This sequence encodes CASSLVTGNEAFF.

This clonotype came up once. A read error may be the cause here, since a much bigger clone is one base away. The genes are TRBV29-1 and TRBJ2-5; D gene uncertain. The CDR3 length is 12 residues. Germline V gene data show CDR1 as SQVTM and CDR2 as ANQGSEA. The CDR3 bases are TGCAGCGTTTTAGAGTACCAAGAGACCCGGTACTTC. As protein: CSVLEYQETRYF.

This clonotype was observed many times. The genes are TRBV12-3 or TRBV12-4 and TRBJ2-3, with 7 bases identical to TRBD1. The trim removed 7 bases at V and 3 bases at J, leaving 10 bases unmatched. The CDR3 has 15 amino acids. CDR3 coding DNA: TGTGCCAGCACCCCACAGGGGATTCGAACAGATACGCAGTATTTT. Encoded protein: CASTPQGIRTDTQYF.

This clonotype came up many times. The chain is built from TRBV27 and TRBJ2-6; D not certain. Germline CDR1 MNHEY, CDR2 SMNVEV (reference sequence). V shed 0 bases and J shed 3 bases, with 0 bases lying between them. The CDR3 covers 13 residues. The CDR3 loop is CASSLSGANVLTF. DNA for the CDR3: TGTGCCAGCAGTTTATCTGGGGCCAACGTCCTGACTTTC.

In this sample, this clonotype turned up many times. J is TRBJ2-7 and V is TRBV20-1; D remains unclear. CDR1 and CDR2 from the germline V gene are DFQATT and SNEGSKA (reference sequence). This CDR3 comprises 14 residues. Between the trimmed V and J ends, which lost 5 bases and 0 bases, there was a span of 14 bases. Here the CDR3 DNA reads TGCAGTGCTGAGATTAGCAGCATCTCCTACGAGCAGTACTTC. Amino acid sequence: CSAEISSISYEQYF.

This clonotype was found many times. This chain uses TRBV6-5 with TRBJ2-5, with 8 positions matching TRBD2. The trim removed 0 bases at V and 5 bases at J, leaving 11 bases unmatched. Germline values: CDR1 MNHEY, CDR2 SVGAGI. The CDR3 length is 17 residues. CDR3 DNA sequence: TGTGCCAGCAGTTACTCGACTTCCGGGGGGGCCGGTGAGACCCAGTACTTC. It encodes CASSYSTSGGAGETQYF.

This clonotype has at least ten counts. This rearrangement joins TRBV20-1 to TRBJ2-1; 8 nucleotides line up with TRBD2. The CDR3 runs to 15 residues. Trimming at V came to 0 bases and at J to 6 bases, leaving 7 bases not matched to a gene. Looked up from germline, CDR1 is DFQATT and CDR2 is SNEGSKA (reference sequence). In DNA form, the CDR3 reads TGCAGTGCTAGAGATCGGCGGGAGGTAGGCAATGAGCAGTTCTTC. The encoded protein is CSARDRREVGNEQFF.

On this clonotype itself: The junction departs from the called germline gene at one end, perhaps through a read error. This sequence joins TRBV12-3 or TRBV12-4 and TRBJ2-4, with D perhaps TRBD2 (6 bases). The CDR3 has 12 residues. CDR3 sequence reads: CASSPSTGVRDF. The CDR3 nucleotides are TGTGCCAGCAGTCCCTCGACGGGAGTGAGGGACTTC.

This clonotype was seen at least ten times. The chain links TRBV2 to TRBJ2-3, with 15 bases identical to TRBD2. The germline V gene encodes CDR1 SNHLY and CDR2 FYNNEI. The CDR3 length is 18 residues. The junction had 14 bases not matched to a gene; V was cut back by 10 bases and J by 3 bases. The CDR3 region has the DNA TGTGCCACCCCACCCGGACTAGCGGGAGGGCCTGGGACAGATACGCAGTATTTT. Its translation is CATPPGLAGGPGTDTQYF. Based on the CDR3 plus reference TRBV2 and TRBJ2-3, the full variable domain is EPEVTQTPSHQVTQMGQEVILRCVPISNHLYFYWYRQILGQKVEFLVSFYNNEISEKSEIFDDQFSVERPDGSNFTLKIRSTKLEDSAMYFCATPPGLAGGPGTDTQYFGPGTRLTVL.

In its sample, this clonotype was seen many times. In DNA, the CDR3 is TGTGCCAGCAGCCAATCCGCGGGGGCAGAGACCCAGTACTTC. Protein sequence: CASSQSAGAETQYF. This chain joins TRBV6-2 or TRBV6-3 and TRBJ2-5, with D possibly being TRBD2 (7 bases). The germline CDR1 and CDR2 sequences are MNHEY and SVGEGT. The CDR3 is 14 residues long. V gave up 6 bases and J gave up 4 bases, with 15 bases separating them.

Remarks on this clonotype: Germline is not matched at one junction end, which may reflect a read error. The chain recombines TRBV15 with TRBJ1-1; 8 bases match TRBD1. This CDR3 is 15 amino acids long. CDR1 and CDR2 (germline): LNHNV, YYDKDF (reference sequence). The CDR3 region is CAASAWTGQNTEAFF. Written as DNA, the CDR3 is TGTGCCGCCAGCGCCTGGACAGGGCAAAACACCGAAGCTTTCTTT.

This clonotype was observed a single time. With a much larger clone just one base away, this may be a read error. The chain joins TRBV27 to TRBJ2-1; TRBD2 aligns across 7 bases. The CDR3 has 13 amino acids. The germline V gene has CDR1 MNHEY and CDR2 SMNVEV (reference sequence). Trimming removed 8 bases from V and 3 bases from J; junction bases left unmatched: 4. DNA of the CDR3: TGTGCCAGCGGGCTAGCGGACTACAATGAGCAGTTCTTC. This encodes CASGLADYNEQFF.

This clonotype was detected many times. The chain links TRBV4-1 to TRBJ2-7, with a weak D call TRBD1 (5 bases). CDR3 size: 14 residues. Germline V lookup: CDR1 MGHRA, CDR2 YSYEKL. V was trimmed by 1 base and J by 5 bases, leaving 12 bases between them. The CDR3 nucleotides are TGCGCCAGCAGCCAAGGTCCCGGACACAACGAGCAGTACTTC. Translated, it gives CASSQGPGHNEQYF.

As to this clonotype: One end of the junction fails to match germline, which may point to a read error. The V call is TRBV12-3 or TRBV12-4, the J call TRBJ1-5; possible D gene TRBD1, 6 bases. The CDR3 is 15 amino acids. As DNA, the CDR3 is TGTGCCAGCAGTACAGGGTATGAGGACCATCAGCCCCAGAATTTT. Amino acid sequence: CASSTGYEDHQPQNF.

The rearrangement links TRBV6-2 or TRBV6-3 to TRBJ1-1; no firm D call. Trimming pared 0 bases from V and 2 bases from J, leaving 16 bases between. The length of the CDR3 is 17 residues. CDR1 is MNHEY, CDR2 SVGEGT, per germline. The CDR3 coding sequence is TGTGCCAGCAGTTACTCGATCCCCCCCCCAGGAAACACTGAAGCTTTCTTT. This translates into CASSYSIPPPGNTEAFF.

This clonotype was observed many times. The chain joins TRBV7-6 to TRBJ2-1; no reliable D call. There are 13 residues in the CDR3. V lost 2 bases and J lost 7, with 9 bases in between. Looked up from germline, CDR1 is SGHVS and CDR2 is FNYEAQ. For the CDR3, the DNA is TGTGCCAGCAGCTTACTCGGCCAAAATGAGCAGTTCTTC. Translating it yields CASSLLGQNEQFF.